This entry describes one TCR beta chain. What it binds is unknown. This sample stems from a study of T cell responses to AZD1222 COVID-19 vaccine. Data came from immunoSEQ multiplex PCR; TCRdb stores just in-frame clones and leaves some out. The table has around 97,000 clones, about 90% seen once. The CDR3 sequence is 13 residues long. V was trimmed by 5 bases and J by 10 bases, leaving 12 bases between them. Findings of the study overall: It should be noted that donors were predominantly white British and more often female, and clonal diversity was possibly underestimated.

The sequencing used peripheral blood, collected on day 0 of AZD1222 vaccination. J is TRBJ1-6 and V is TRBV12-3 or TRBV12-4; D is unclear. This clonotype originated in an adult in good health. DNA for the CDR3: TGTGCCAGCAGTAACGCTGGACTCTCACCCCTCCACTTT. This translates into CASSNAGLSPLHF.